These 18 T cell receptor beta chains were sequenced from one sample in a study of blood T cell repertoires in COVID-19 (dated by TCRdb to 2019 to 2021). The receptor library was made with the immunoSEQ multiplex PCR assay. TCRdb stores this immuneACCESS table with in-frame sequences only. Part of the clones is absent; in the studies checked, under half of the shortfall reflects unresolved V genes, and no reason is known for the rest. The table for this sample lists roughly 60,000 clones; roughly 87% of them were counted only once. Around a tenth of the sample goes to the ten largest clones. Input material: peripheral blood. These receptors were collected from a human donor with acute or convalescent COVID-19. The donor label of this sample is uncertain.

The chain joins TRBV11-2 to TRBJ2-7; D unresolved. Germline V lookup: CDR1 SGHAT, CDR2 FQNNGV. This CDR3 contains 13 residues. Trimming pared 5 bases from V and 1 base from J, leaving 9 bases between. The CDR3 nucleotides read TGTGCCAGCAGCCCCCTATCGTCCTACGAGCAGTACGTC. It codes for CASSPLSSYEQYV.

The chain combines TRBV7-9 with TRBJ1-5, with D possibly TRBD1 on 5 matching bases. V was shortened by 8 bases and J by 3 bases, with 17 bases between the two germline ends. Germline CDR1 is SEHNR and CDR2 is FQNEAQ (reference sequence). The CDR3 consists of 15 residues. CDR3 protein: CASRLTRADNQPQHF. The CDR3 nucleotides are TGTGCCAGCCGTCTCACCAGGGCGGACAATCAGCCCCAGCATTTT.

This clone occurred once. The rearrangement uses TRBV5-4 and TRBJ2-1; 10 nucleotides match TRBD2. The ends lost 9 bases at V and 2 bases at J; junction bases unmatched: 5. In germline, CDR1 is SGHNT, CDR2 YYREEE (reference sequence). The length of the CDR3 is 14 residues. CDR3 in amino acids: CAIQSGGAYNEQFF. The CDR3 DNA is TGTGCCATCCAAAGCGGGGGGGCCTACAATGAGCAGTTCTTC. The full variable domain, its missing parts supplied by reference TRBV5-4 and TRBJ2-1, is ETGVTQSPTHLIKTRGQQVTLRCSSQSGHNTVSWYQQALGQGPQFIFQYYREEENGRGNFPPRFSGLQFPNYSSELNVNALELDDSALYLCAIQSGGAYNEQFFGPGTRLTVL.

The V call is TRBV21-1, the J call TRBJ2-2; the table gives TRBD2 as D, unverified against the DNA. TRBV21-1 is reported as a pseudogene. The CDR3 extends over 17 amino acids. CDR3 DNA: TGTGCCAGCAGCAAAGGACGCGGGAGGGCGTACACCGGGGAGCTGTTTTTT. This sequence encodes CASSKGRGRAYTGELFF.

V is TRBV5-1 and J is TRBJ1-1; TRBD1 might be the D (6 bases). The germline CDR1 and CDR2 sequences are SGHRS and YFSETQ. Deletions cut 0 bases from V and 0 bases from J, with 9 bases between. The CDR3 runs to 15 residues. As DNA, the CDR3 is TGCGCCAGCAGCTTGGGACAGGCCATGAACACTGAAGCTTTCTTT. It specifies CASSLGQAMNTEAFF. Supplemented by reference TRBV5-1 and TRBJ1-1, the full variable domain reads KAGVTQTPRYLIKTRGQQVTLSCSPISGHRSVSWYQQTPGQGLQFLFEYFSETQRNKGNFPGRFSGRQFSNSRSEMNVSTLELGDSALYLCASSLGQAMNTEAFFGQGTRLTVV.

The chain links TRBV15 to TRBJ2-5, with D tentatively TRBD1 (5 bases). Trimming took off 2 bases at V and 5 bases at J, with 9 bases between the two ends. CDR3 length equals 13 residues. The germline CDR1 and CDR2 sequences are LNHNV and YYDKDF (reference sequence). CDR3 nucleotide sequence: TGTGCCACCAGCAGATCAGGGTGGGAGACCCAGTACTTC. Its protein product is CATSRSGWETQYF.

The chain recombines TRBV6-1 with TRBJ2-1; 7 positions agree with TRBD2. Trimming removed 3 bases from V and 5 bases from J; junction bases left unmatched: 1. Germline CDR1 is MNHNS and CDR2 is SASEGT. The CDR3 consists of 13 residues. CDR3 protein: CASSDGTNNEQFF. In DNA form, the CDR3 reads TGTGCCAGCAGTGACGGGACTAACAATGAGCAGTTCTTC.

The chain has TRBV28 and TRBJ1-2; D not certain. Trimming pared 2 bases from V and 5 bases from J, leaving 12 bases between. Germline V gives CDR1 MDHEN, CDR2 SYDVKM. This CDR3 has 14 amino acids. CDR3 region: CASSLGQAGYGYTF. CDR3 nucleotide sequence: TGTGCCAGCAGTTTAGGCCAGGCGGGATATGGCTACACCTTC.

V is TRBV5-5 and J is TRBJ2-1; D may be TRBD2 (6 bases). The CDR3 covers 16 residues. Trimming stripped 0 bases from V and 2 bases from J, with 12 bases between. Germline CDR1 is SGHKS and CDR2 is YYEKEE (reference sequence). CDR3 coding DNA: TGTGCCAGCAGCTTGGAGGGCGGGGTGACCTACAATGAGCAGTTCTTC. Encoded protein: CASSLEGGVTYNEQFF. The full variable domain, its missing parts supplied by reference TRBV5-5 and TRBJ2-1, is DAGVTQSPTHLIKTRGQQVTLRCSPISGHKSVSWYQQVLGQGPQFIFQYYEKEERGRGNFPDRFSARQFPNYSSELNVNALLLGDSALYLCASSLEGGVTYNEQFFGPGTRLTVL.

As for this clone: An end of the junction differs from the germline gene, which may be a read error. The rearrangement links TRBV28 to TRBJ1-2, with no clear D. This CDR3 is built from 13 residues. Germline CDR1 and CDR2: MDHEN and SYDVKM. In nucleotides, the CDR3 is TGTGCCAGCAGTGGTCTCTTGACACGGCGTCGAGCCTTC. This encodes CASSGLLTRRRAF.

There are a few counts of this clone. The CDR3 DNA follows: TGTGCCAGCAGCCAAGACCTCGGCGGGGGACTAGCGGAGCAGTACTTC. It yields the protein CASSQDLGGGLAEQYF. This sequence joins TRBV3-1 (or the pseudogene TRBV3-2) and TRBJ2-7; 10 bases line up with TRBD2. The CDR3 covers 16 residues. Germline values: CDR1 LGHDT, CDR2 YNNKEL (reference sequence). The V segment lost 0 bases and the J segment 7 bases; nucleotides outside the gene matches: 9.

The V gene is TRBV5-1, the J gene TRBJ2-1; possibly TRBD2 for D (5 bases). The CDR3 runs 14 residues. The V and J ends lost 0 bases and 4 bases respectively, with 8 bases between them. Germline assignment: CDR1 SGHRS and CDR2 YFSETQ. The chain's CDR3 is CASSLGGSYNEQFF. The CDR3 DNA follows: TGCGCCAGCAGCTTGGGAGGGTCTTACAATGAGCAGTTCTTC.

The chain carries TRBV4-1 and TRBJ1-3, with D unclear. V shed 4 bases and J shed 0 bases, with 10 bases lying between them. Looked up from germline, CDR1 is MGHRA and CDR2 is YSYEKL. This CDR3 spans 15 amino acids. The CDR3 DNA sequence: TGCGCCAGCAGCCCACCACCAGGCTCTGGAAACACCATATATTTT. It codes for CASSPPPGSGNTIYF.

The V and J genes are TRBV5-5 and TRBJ2-5; possibly TRBD1 for D (6 bases). Deletions cut 0 bases from V and 12 bases from J, with 12 bases between. Germline V CDR1 and CDR2: SGHKS, YYEKEE (reference sequence). CDR3 length: 12 residues. CDR3 nucleotides: TGTGCCAGCAGCTTGGACAGGGTGAGAGAGTACTTC. Its translation: CASSLDRVREYF. The entire variable domain, with the rest obtained from reference TRBV5-5 and TRBJ2-5, is as follows: DAGVTQSPTHLIKTRGQQVTLRCSPISGHKSVSWYQQVLGQGPQFIFQYYEKEERGRGNFPDRFSARQFPNYSSELNVNALLLGDSALYLCASSLDRVREYFGPGTRLLVL.

The chain links TRBV7-2 to TRBJ1-1; D might be TRBD1 (5 bases). In germline, CDR1 is SGHTA, CDR2 FQGNSA. The CDR3 has 15 residues. The V end was cut by 0 bases, the J end by 5 bases, with 13 bases between. The DNA of the CDR3 is TGTGCCAGCAGCTTAGCGCCCACAGGTTTGACTGAAGCTTTCTTT. Its translation: CASSLAPTGLTEAFF.

As for this clone: One junction end does not reproduce the germline sequence, and a read error may be involved. The chain links TRBV7-7 to TRBJ1-3, with a weak D call TRBD1 (5 bases). The CDR3 length is 15 residues. The V gene's germline CDR1 is SSHAT and CDR2 FNYEAQ (reference sequence). The CDR3 sequence: CASSSGTSSGNTIYF. The CDR3, as DNA: TGTGCTAGCAGCTCCGGGACTAGCTCTGGAAACACCATATATTTT. Complete variable domain (other parts from reference TRBV7-7 and TRBJ1-3): GAGVSQSPRYKVTKRGQDVTLRCDPISSHATLYWYQQALGQGPEFLTYFNYEAQPDKSGLPSDRFSAERPEGSISTLTIQRTEQRDSAMYRCASSSGTSSGNTIYFGEGSWLTVV.

V usage is TRBV7-6 and J usage is TRBJ2-7; TRBD2 is a possible D gene (7 bases). This CDR3 has 15 amino acids. Trimming shortened V by 0 bases and J by 3 bases, and 12 bases separated the two germline ends. Germline V gene lookup returns CDR1 SGHVS and CDR2 FNYEAQ. The CDR3 bases are TGTGCCAGCAGCTTAGCGGAGGGGGGGTTCTACGAGCAGTACTTC. Residues: CASSLAEGGFYEQYF.

The chain has TRBV3-1 (or the pseudogene TRBV3-2) and TRBJ1-2; no firm D call. CDR1 and CDR2 (germline): LGHDT, YNNKEL (reference sequence). This CDR3 has 14 amino acids. V was clipped by 4 bases and J by 4 bases, with 13 bases between them. CDR3 loop: CASSLQQSTYGYTF. The CDR3 DNA is TGTGCCAGCAGCCTCCAACAGAGTACCTATGGCTACACCTTC.